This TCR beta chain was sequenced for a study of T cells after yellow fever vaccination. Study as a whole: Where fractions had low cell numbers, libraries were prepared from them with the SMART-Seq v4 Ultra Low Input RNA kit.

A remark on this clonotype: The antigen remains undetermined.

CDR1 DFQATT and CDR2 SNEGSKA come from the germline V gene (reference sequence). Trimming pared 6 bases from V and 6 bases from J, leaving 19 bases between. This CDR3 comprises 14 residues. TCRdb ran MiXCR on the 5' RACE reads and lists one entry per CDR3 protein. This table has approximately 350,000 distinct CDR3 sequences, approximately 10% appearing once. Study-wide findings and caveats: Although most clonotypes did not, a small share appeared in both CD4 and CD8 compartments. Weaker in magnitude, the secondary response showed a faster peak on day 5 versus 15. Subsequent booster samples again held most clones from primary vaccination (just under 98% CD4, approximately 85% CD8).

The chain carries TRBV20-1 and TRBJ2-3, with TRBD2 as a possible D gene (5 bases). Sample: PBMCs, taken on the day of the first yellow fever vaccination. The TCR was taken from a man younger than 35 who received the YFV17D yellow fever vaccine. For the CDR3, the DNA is TGCAGTGCAGTCCGGGGAAGCCCTCCCGATACGCAGTATTTT. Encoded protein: CSAVRGSPPDTQYF.